A single sample is the source of the 27 T cell receptor beta chains below, sequenced in a study of cytomegalovirus exposure and HLA in healthy donors. 60 Vbeta and 13 Jbeta primers were used in PCR. The method was immunoSEQ multiplex PCR; TCRdb's version includes in-frame clones alone and lacks a portion of them. The sample consists of approximately 190,000 clones, approximately 70% of them appearing once. Sequenced sample: PBMCs. The receptor set was obtained from a woman aged 25 to 39 in good health and CMV-seronegative.

This clone was found a few times. The V call is TRBV27, the J call TRBJ2-1; perhaps TRBD1 as D (6 bases). Deletions cut 7 bases from V and 9 bases from J, with 25 bases between. The CDR3 extends over 16 amino acids. Germline lookup yields CDR1 MNHEY and CDR2 SMNVEV (reference sequence). The CDR3 reads CASIPPVGAMGGEQFF. The CDR3 DNA sequence: TGTGCCAGCATACCTCCGGTGGGGGCCATGGGTGGTGAGCAGTTCTTC.

The chain joins TRBV7-2 to TRBJ2-5; no clear D. Germline V gives CDR1 SGHTA, CDR2 FQGNSA. The ends were cut back, 5 bases at V and 4 bases at J, with 11 bases in the middle. CDR3 length equals 13 residues. The CDR3 loop reads CASSPAPVETQYF. CDR3 sequence (DNA): TGTGCCAGCAGCCCTGCCCCGGTAGAGACCCAGTACTTC. The full variable domain, completed using reference TRBV7-2 and TRBJ2-5, is GAGVSQSPSNKVTEKGKDVELRCDPISGHTALYWYRQSLGQGLEFLIYFQGNSAPDKSGLPSDRFSAERTGGSVSTLTIQRTQQEDSAVYLCASSPAPVETQYFGPGTRLLVL.

In this sample, this clone turned up a few times. The chain couples TRBV6-1 to TRBJ2-1; perhaps TRBD1 as D (5 bases). In germline, CDR1 is MNHNS, CDR2 SASEGT. The CDR3 contains 15 residues. Trimming removed 6 bases from V and 6 bases from J, with 18 bases in between. CDR3: CASRGAGLESNEQFF. Written as DNA, the CDR3 is TGTGCCAGCAGAGGGGCCGGGCTGGAAAGCAATGAGCAGTTCTTC.

Turning to this clone: This sample also contains other DNA sequences that code for the same CDR3. The CDR3 loop is CASSPQGNQPQHF. CDR3 bases: TGTGCCAGCAGCCCACAGGGGAATCAGCCCCAGCATTTT. The V call is TRBV7-2, the J call TRBJ1-5; 7 nucleotides agree with TRBD1. V was clipped by 5 bases and J by 4 bases; unmatched bases: 2. Germline V gives CDR1 SGHTA, CDR2 FQGNSA. This CDR3 contains 13 residues.

Here the CDR3 reads CASRTESSRETQYF. The CDR3 nucleotides are TGTGCCAGCCGGACAGAGTCTAGTCGAGAGACCCAGTACTTC. The chain links TRBV6-1 to TRBJ2-5, with D possibly matching TRBD1 (6 bases). The CDR3 length is 14 residues. Germline CDR1 is MNHNS and CDR2 is SASEGT. V dropped 8 bases and J dropped 4 bases, with 17 bases sitting between them.

The rearrangement links TRBV10-3 to TRBJ1-5; D is possibly TRBD1 (6 bases). Germline CDR1 reads ENHRY; CDR2 reads SYGVKD. The CDR3 length is 13 residues. V lost 9 bases to trimming and J lost 4 bases, with 13 bases between them. The CDR3 is CAIKAGANQPQHF. CDR3 in DNA: TGTGCCATAAAAGCAGGGGCGAATCAGCCCCAGCATTTT.

The chain carries TRBV29-1 and TRBJ2-5; D not resolved. This CDR3 region has 11 residues. CDR1 is SQVTM and CDR2 is ANQGSEA in the germline V gene. Trimming left V 3 bases short and J 5 bases short, with 7 bases between. The CDR3 sequence: CSVEVRETQYF. For the CDR3, the DNA is TGCAGCGTTGAGGTTCGGGAGACCCAGTACTTC.

This clone was observed a few times. This chain links TRBV7-9 with TRBJ1-3; 10 bases align to TRBD1. The CDR3 consists of 15 residues. V lost 4 bases, J lost 7 bases, and 7 bases stayed unmatched. In germline, CDR1 is SEHNR, CDR2 FQNEAQ (reference sequence). For the CDR3, the DNA is TGTGCCAGCAGCTCCCTCAAGGGACAGGGGAACACCATATATTTT. It yields the protein CASSSLKGQGNTIYF.

As to this clone: The junction differs from germline at one of its ends, possibly a read error. The CDR3 bases are TGTTCCAGCAGCCCTAGGGGGGAGGGGCTGTTTTTT. This gives the protein CSSSPRGEGLFF. The chain employs TRBV7-9 and TRBJ1-4; possibly TRBD1 for D (6 bases). Germline CDR1 reads SEHNR; CDR2 reads FQNEAQ (reference sequence). This CDR3 region has 12 residues.

The chain uses TRBV29-1 and TRBJ2-3; D possibly corresponds to TRBD2 (6 bases). The V end lost 7 bases, the J end lost 0 bases, and 11 bases lay between the germline ends. This CDR3 contains 13 residues. Germline values: CDR1 SQVTM, CDR2 ANQGSEA. The CDR3 region is CSGRGYSTDTQYF. For the CDR3, the DNA is TGCAGCGGCCGGGGGTATAGCACAGATACGCAGTATTTT.

This sequence joins TRBV11-1 and TRBJ1-4; TRBD1 might be the D (5 bases). The CDR3 consists of 16 residues. Trimming left V 4 bases short and J 0 bases short, with 12 bases between. From germline, CDR1 is SGHAT and CDR2 FQDESV (reference sequence). CDR3 sequence (DNA): TGTGCCAGCAGCTACGGGGGAACGGCAACTAATGAAAAACTGTTTTTT. This translates into CASSYGGTATNEKLFF.

This clone has just one count. An end of the junction differs from the germline gene, which may be a read error. This chain connects TRBV7-9 to TRBJ1-4; D possibly corresponds to TRBD1 (6 bases). The CDR3 has 12 amino acids. Germline CDR1 SEHNR, CDR2 FQNEAQ (reference sequence). CDR3 residues: CSSSLWDTELFF. The CDR3 bases are TGTTCCAGCAGCCTCTGGGACACTGAACTGTTTTTT.

This chain connects TRBV4-1 to TRBJ2-5, with TRBD2 identical over 10 bases. Germline V gene lookup returns CDR1 MGHRA and CDR2 YSYEKL. The CDR3 is 17 residues long. The ends lost 3 bases at V and 5 bases at J; junction bases unmatched: 12. The CDR3 coding sequence is TGCGCCAGCAGCCAGCCCCTAGCGGGAGAAACTACGGAGACCCAGTACTTC. Amino acid sequence: CASSQPLAGETTETQYF.

This CDR3 reads CAWSGSGEGSSYEQYF. The CDR3 DNA is TGTGCCTGGAGTGGATCGGGAGAGGGGAGCTCCTACGAGCAGTACTTC. The chain has TRBV30 and TRBJ2-7, with a tentative D call TRBD2 (6 bases). Germline loops: CDR1 GTSNPN, CDR2 SVGIG (reference sequence). V gave up 1 base and J gave up 0 bases, with 16 bases separating them. The CDR3 runs 16 residues.

The V and J genes are TRBV7-8 and TRBJ2-2; 7 bases agree with TRBD1. V was clipped by 5 bases and J by 1 base; unmatched bases: 7. This CDR3 is 16 amino acids long. Germline CDR1 SGHVS, CDR2 FQNEAQ. The CDR3 coding sequence is TGTGCCAGCAGCACACGACAGGGATTGAACACCGGGGAGCTGTTTTTT. Encoded protein: CASSTRQGLNTGELFF.

The CDR3 loop reads CASSGVGGSGNTIYF. CDR3 DNA: TGTGCCAGCAGTGGAGTCGGCGGTTCTGGAAACACCATATATTTT. The chain carries TRBV2 and TRBJ1-3; D gene ambiguous. The germline CDR1 and CDR2 sequences are SNHLY and FYNNEI. V lost 4 bases, J lost 1 base, and 11 bases lay in between. The CDR3 is 15 residues long.

The rearrangement links TRBV7-2 to TRBJ1-6; TRBD1 matches at 9 bases. The CDR3 is 17 amino acids. V was clipped by 5 bases and J by 9 bases; unmatched bases: 14. Per germline, CDR1 SGHTA and CDR2 FQGNSA. CDR3 sequence reads: CASSKDFPGQGRSPLHF. The DNA for the CDR3 is TGTGCCAGCAGCAAAGACTTCCCGGGACAGGGACGTTCACCCCTCCACTTT. The full variable domain, its missing parts supplied by reference TRBV7-2 and TRBJ1-6, is GAGVSQSPSNKVTEKGKDVELRCDPISGHTALYWYRQSLGQGLEFLIYFQGNSAPDKSGLPSDRFSAERTGGSVSTLTIQRTQQEDSAVYLCASSKDFPGQGRSPLHFGNGTRLTVT.

The CDR3, as DNA: TGTGCCAGCAGGGGTCTGGCGGGACCGCACAATGAGCAGTTCTTC. Residues: CASRGLAGPHNEQFF. The chain uses TRBV6-4 and TRBJ2-1, with D maybe TRBD2 (6 bases). Trimming cost V 6 bases and J 5 bases, with 17 bases left between them. Germline V gene lookup returns CDR1 MRHNA and CDR2 SNTAGT. The CDR3 runs 15 residues.

A single count supports this clone. The rearrangement links TRBV27 to TRBJ1-5; 7 positions match TRBD1. Per germline, CDR1 MNHEY and CDR2 SMNVEV (reference sequence). Losses at the gene ends were 0 bases for V and 5 bases for J; bases not matched to a gene: 1. The CDR3 totals 14 residues. CDR3 region: CASSLSGGHQPQHF. CDR3 coding DNA: TGTGCCAGCAGTTTATCAGGGGGCCATCAGCCCCAGCATTTT.

V and J are TRBV19 and TRBJ2-7, with 8 positions matching TRBD1. There are 14 residues in the CDR3. CDR1 and CDR2 from the germline V gene are LNHDA and SQIVND (reference sequence). Trimming at V came to 6 bases and at J to 1 base, leaving 5 bases not matched to a gene. CDR3 sequence: CASRVTGGSYEQYF. DNA for the CDR3: TGTGCCAGTAGAGTTACAGGGGGGTCCTACGAGCAGTACTTC.

This clone occurred a few times. J is TRBJ2-2 and V is TRBV7-3; 13 bases are a match to TRBD2. The germline V gene encodes CDR1 SGHTA and CDR2 FQGTGA. The V and J ends lost 5 bases and 6 bases, in that order; junction bases with no gene match: 3. CDR3 length equals 15 residues. CDR3: CASSATSGRAGELFF. For the CDR3, the DNA is TGTGCCAGCAGCGCAACTAGCGGGAGGGCCGGGGAGCTGTTTTTT.

The chain couples TRBV7-2 to TRBJ1-5; 8 nucleotides align to TRBD1. CDR1 SGHTA and CDR2 FQGNSA come from the germline V gene. This CDR3 spans 17 amino acids. The junction had 12 bases not matched to a gene; V was cut back by 6 bases and J by 2 bases. The CDR3 DNA reads as TGTGCCAGCAGTCGAGACAGGGGACGAGGCGGCAATCAGCCCCAGCATTTT. Translation: CASSRDRGRGGNQPQHF.

The sample holds a few counts of this clone. V usage is TRBV6-5 and J usage is TRBJ1-6, with D maybe TRBD1 (6 bases). The germline CDR1 and CDR2 sequences are MNHEY and SVGAGI. The CDR3 loop spans 14 amino acids. The ends were cut back, 4 bases at V and 6 bases at J, with 10 bases in the middle. The CDR3 is CASSLTGPNSPLHF. The DNA for the CDR3 is TGTGCCAGCAGTTTGACAGGTCCTAATTCACCCCTCCACTTT.

This chain uses TRBV9 with TRBJ1-1, with 8 bases identical to TRBD1. V trimming: 1 base; J trimming: 1 base; junction bases outside the gene matches: 3. Germline V gene data show CDR1 as SGDLS and CDR2 as YYNGEE. The CDR3 extends over 15 amino acids. This CDR3 is CASSVPRGPNTEAFF. The DNA for the CDR3 is TGTGCCAGCAGCGTACCCAGGGGGCCGAACACTGAAGCTTTCTTT.

The CDR3 sequence: CASSPDRVSTGELFF. DNA for the CDR3: TGTGCCAGCAGCCCCGACAGGGTATCTACCGGGGAGCTGTTTTTT. The chain has TRBV7-2 and TRBJ2-2; 7 bases are a match to TRBD1. Germline V gene data show CDR1 as SGHTA and CDR2 as FQGNSA. This CDR3 is 15 amino acids long. Trimming at V came to 5 bases and at J to 5 bases, leaving 8 bases not matched to a gene.

The CDR3 region is CASSPRALAGAHTGELFF. For the CDR3, the DNA is TGTGCCAGCAGCCCCCGTGCCTTAGCGGGAGCCCACACCGGGGAGCTGTTTTTT. This sequence joins TRBV7-6 and TRBJ2-2; 9 bases are a match to TRBD2. Germline-derived CDR1 and CDR2 are SGHVS and FNYEAQ. The V segment lost 5 bases and the J segment 3 bases; nucleotides outside the gene matches: 13. The length of the CDR3 is 18 residues.

V gene TRBV25-1 combines with J gene TRBJ2-1; TRBD2 might be the D (5 bases). The CDR3 is 15 amino acids. Germline CDR1 and CDR2: MGHDK and SYGVNS. The V end was cut by 8 bases, the J end by 3 bases, with 17 bases between. The CDR3: CASSTMVGGYNEQFF. CDR3 sequence (DNA): TGTGCCAGCTCTACCATGGTCGGAGGCTACAATGAGCAGTTCTTC.